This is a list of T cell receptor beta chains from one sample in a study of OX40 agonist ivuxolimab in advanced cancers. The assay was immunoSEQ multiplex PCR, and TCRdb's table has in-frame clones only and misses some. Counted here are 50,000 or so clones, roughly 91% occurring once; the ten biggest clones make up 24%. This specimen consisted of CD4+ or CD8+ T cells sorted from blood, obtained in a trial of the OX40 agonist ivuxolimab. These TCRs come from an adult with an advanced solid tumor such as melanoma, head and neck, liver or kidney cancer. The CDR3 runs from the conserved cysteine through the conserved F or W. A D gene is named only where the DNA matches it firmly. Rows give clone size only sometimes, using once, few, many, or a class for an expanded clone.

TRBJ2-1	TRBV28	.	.	TGTGCCAGCAGTTCTCCCTCTAAAGGGGGGGATGAGCAGTTCTTC	CASSSPSKGGDEQFF
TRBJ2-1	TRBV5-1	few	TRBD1	TGCGCCAGCAGCCTGGACAGGAGACATGAGCAGTTCTTC	CASSLDRRHEQFF
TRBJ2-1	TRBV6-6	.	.	TGTGCCAGCAGTTACGTGGGAGGCCCTAGGGATGAGCAGTTCTTC	CASSYVGGPRDEQFF
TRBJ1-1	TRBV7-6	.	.	TGTGCCAGCAGCTTAGGGGGAGTCGCTTTCTTT	CASSLGGVAFF
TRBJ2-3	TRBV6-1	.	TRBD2	TGTGCCAGCAGCCCCGCCGGACTAGGGGCAGATACGCAGTATTTT	CASSPAGLGADTQYF
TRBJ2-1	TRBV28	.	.	TGTGCCAGCAGTCCTTCATGGGGGCCCGCGATCTACAATGAGCAGTTCTTC	CASSPSWGPAIYNEQFF
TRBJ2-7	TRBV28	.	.	TGTGCCAGCAAGAGTTTAGACAGCTATTTGGACGAGCAGTACTTC	CASKSLDSYLDEQYF
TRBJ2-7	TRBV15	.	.	TGTGCCACCAGCAGAGTGGATAGCGACGACGAGCAGTACTTC	CATSRVDSDDEQYF
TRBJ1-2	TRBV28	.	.	TGTGCCAGCAGTTTATCCGGGGGGTTGGGCTATGGCTACACCTTC	CASSLSGGLGYGYTF
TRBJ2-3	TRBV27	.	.	TGTGCCAGCAGTTTATCGACCACAGATACGCAGTATTTT	CASSLSTTDTQYF
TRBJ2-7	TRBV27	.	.	TGTGCCAGCAGTTTTGGGTACGAGCAGTACTTC	CASSFGYEQYF
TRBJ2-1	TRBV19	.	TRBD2	TGTGCCAGTAGTATCGGGCTAGCGGGAGCGAATGAGCAGTTCTTC	CASSIGLAGANEQFF
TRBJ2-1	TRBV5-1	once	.	TGCGCCAGCAGCTTGGCGGTGGGCGGGATGGGCAATGAGCAGTTCTTC	CASSLAVGGMGNEQFF
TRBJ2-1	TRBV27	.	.	TGTGCCAGCAGTTTTTGGGCGGAAGACAATGAGCAGTTCTTC	CASSFWAEDNEQFF
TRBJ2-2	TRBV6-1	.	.	TGTGCCAGCAGTTTTATCCCAGACTACACCGGGGAGCTGTTTTTT	CASSFIPDYTGELFF
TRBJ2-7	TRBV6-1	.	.	TGTGCCAGCAGTGAACGCCAGATTTACGAGCAGTACTTC	CASSERQIYEQYF
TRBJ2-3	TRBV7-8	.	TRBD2	TGTGCCAGCAGCTCAAGACTAGCGGGAGTCATAGATACGCAGTATTTT	CASSSRLAGVIDTQYF
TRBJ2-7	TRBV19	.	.	TGTGCCAGTAGTATAGTATTGGAGGCAGACCCTACCTACGAGCAGTACTTC	CASSIVLEADPTYEQYF
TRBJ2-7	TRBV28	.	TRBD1	TGTGCCAGCCGGGACAGGTGGGGGTACGAGCAGTACTTC	CASRDRWGYEQYF
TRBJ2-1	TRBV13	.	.	TGTGCCAGCAGCTTAGGAGAGGCTGAGCAGTTCTTC	CASSLGEAEQFF
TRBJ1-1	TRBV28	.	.	TGTGCCAGCAGTTTCGGGACTCACAGGGACCCCACTGAAGCTTTCTTT	CASSFGTHRDPTEAFF
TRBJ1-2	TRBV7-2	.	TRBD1	TGTGCCAGCAGCTGGACAGGGGGGGGGTACACCTTC	CASSWTGGGYTF
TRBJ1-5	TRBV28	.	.	TGTGCCAGCAGTTTATGGGACACTACGAATCAGCCCCAGCATTTT	CASSLWDTTNQPQHF
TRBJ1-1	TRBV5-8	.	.	TGTGCCAGCAGCTTAACCACTGAAGCTTTCTTT	CASSLTTEAFF
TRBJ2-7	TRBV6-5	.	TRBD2	TGTGCCAGCAGTTACTCGGGACTAGGCAACGAGCAGTACTTC	CASSYSGLGNEQYF
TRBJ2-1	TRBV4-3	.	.	TGCGCCAGCAGCCAAGAAGGGGAGGCGGGGTTCTACAATGAGCAGTTCTTC	CASSQEGEAGFYNEQFF
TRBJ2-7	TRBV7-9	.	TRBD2	TGTGCCAGCAGCTTAGGGGAGGGCACCTACGAGCAGTACTTC	CASSLGEGTYEQYF
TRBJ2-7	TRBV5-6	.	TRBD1	TGTGCCAGCAGCCAAGAAGGGGGCCACGAGCAGTACTTC	CASSQEGGHEQYF
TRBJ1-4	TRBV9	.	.	TGTGCCAGCAGCGTAGGGACAGCAACTAATGAAAAACTGTTTTTT	CASSVGTATNEKLFF
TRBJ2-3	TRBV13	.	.	TGTGCCAGCATCAACTCGAGCACAGATACGCAGTATTTT	CASINSSTDTQYF
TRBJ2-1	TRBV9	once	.	TGTGCCAGCAGCGCCGACGGACAGAGCTACAATGAGCAGTTCTTC	CASSADGQSYNEQFF
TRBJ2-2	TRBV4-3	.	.	TGCGCCAGCAGCCAAGAACAGGGTCCGGGGGAGCTGTTTTTT	CASSQEQGPGELFF
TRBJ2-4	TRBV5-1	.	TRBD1	TGCGCCAGCAGCCCGTGGACAGGGAGGGCCAAAAACATTCAGTACTTC	CASSPWTGRAKNIQYF
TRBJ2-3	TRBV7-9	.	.	TGTGCCAGCAAGGGAGATACGCAGTATTTT	CASKGDTQYF
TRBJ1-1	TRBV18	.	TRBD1	TGTGCCAGCTCACTAACAGGGGGTCCGTCTAACACTGAAGCTTTCTTT	CASSLTGGPSNTEAFF
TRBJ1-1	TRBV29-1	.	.	TGCAGCGTTGCGGGGCTGAACACTGAAGCTTTCTTT	CSVAGLNTEAFF
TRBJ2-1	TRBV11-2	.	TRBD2	TGTGCCAGCAGCTTAGTCGGCGGGAGTAAGTACAATGAGCAGTTCTTC	CASSLVGGSKYNEQFF
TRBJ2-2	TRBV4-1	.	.	TGCGCCAGCAGGCCGGGACCCACGCCACCCGGGGAGCTGTTTTTT	CASRPGPTPPGELFF
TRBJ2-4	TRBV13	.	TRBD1	TGTGCCAGCAGCACCGGACAGGACGGTACCAAAAACATTCAGTACTTC	CASSTGQDGTKNIQYF
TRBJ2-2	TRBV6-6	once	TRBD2	TGTGCCAGCAGTTTTGCGCTAGCGGAAAACACCGGGGAGCTGTTTTTT	CASSFALAENTGELFF
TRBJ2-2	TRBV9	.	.	TGTGCCAGCAGCGCCGGGGGCACCGGGGAGCTGTTTTTT	CASSAGGTGELFF
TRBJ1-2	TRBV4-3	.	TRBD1	TGCGCCAGCAGCTTCATACCCGGGACAGCTAACTATGGCTACACCTTC	CASSFIPGTANYGYTF
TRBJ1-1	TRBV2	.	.	TGTGCCAGGGGACTGTTGAACACTGAAGCTTTCTTT	CARGLLNTEAFF
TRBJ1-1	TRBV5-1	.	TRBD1	TGCGCCAGCAGCGGATACGACAGGGAAGGCACTGAAGCTTTCTTT	CASSGYDREGTEAFF
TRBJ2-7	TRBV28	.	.	TGTGCCAGCAGTTTGGCACAGGGTTTACAAACCAACGAGCAGTACTTC	CASSLAQGLQTNEQYF
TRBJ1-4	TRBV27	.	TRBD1	TGTGCCAGCAGTCCCTGGTCCGGGACAGTAAATGAAAAACTGTTTTTT	CASSPWSGTVNEKLFF
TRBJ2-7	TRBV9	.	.	TGTGCCAGCAGCGTAGGTGGGGGCGGGCACGAGCAGTACTTC	CASSVGGGGHEQYF
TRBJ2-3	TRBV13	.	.	TGTGCCAGCAGCTTTCTGGATAAAGCGGGCACAGATACGCAGTATTTT	CASSFLDKAGTDTQYF
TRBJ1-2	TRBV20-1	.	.	TGCAGTCCCCTGGGTGGCTACACCTTC	CSPLGGYTF